Below are 2 T cell receptor beta chains sequenced from a single sample in a study of shared clonotypes between healthy human individuals (dated by TCRdb to 2018 to 2020). Libraries were prepared through the immunoSEQ multiplex PCR assay. TCRdb mirrors the immuneACCESS table, restricted to in-frame sequences. Some clones are absent from its copies; in checked studies, under half trace to an unresolved V gene, and the reason for the others is unknown. This sample comprises under 350,000 clones, around 87% of them detected only once. Of the sample, around 15% is held by the ten largest clones. Input material: memory CD8+ T cells sorted from blood. Read against the paper, the sample's cell subset or site label means: CD45RO+ cells pooled with CCR7-negative TemRA cells. These receptors were collected from a man aged 18 to 35 in good health.

The chain combines TRBV7-3 with TRBJ2-1; D is possibly TRBD1 (6 bases). The CDR3 extends over 15 amino acids. Germline values: CDR1 SGHTA, CDR2 FQGTGA. V lost 3 bases to trimming and J lost 7 bases, with 16 bases between them. CDR3 amino acids: CASSLGVGQMNEQFF. The CDR3 coding sequence is TGTGCCAGCAGCTTGGGGGTCGGACAGATGAATGAGCAGTTCTTC. The full variable domain, in which reference TRBV7-3 and TRBJ2-1 provide the parts outside the CDR3, is GAGVSQTPSNKVTEKGKYVELRCDPISGHTALYWYRQSLGQGPEFLIYFQGTGAADDSGLPNDRFFAVRPEGSVSTLKIQRTERGDSAVYLCASSLGVGQMNEQFFGPGTRLTVL.

The chain recombines TRBV11-2 with TRBJ1-6, with D tentatively TRBD1 (5 bases). Germline values: CDR1 SGHAT, CDR2 FQNNGV. The CDR3 contains 16 residues. V was cut by 0 bases and J by 5 bases, with 11 bases left in between. DNA for the CDR3: TGTGCCAGCAGCTTAGATGGGGCAGGGCATAATTCACCCCTCCACTTT. The encoded protein is CASSLDGAGHNSPLHF. Variable domain in full (rest from reference TRBV11-2 and TRBJ1-6): EAGVAQSPRYKIIEKRQSVAFWCNPISGHATLYWYQQILGQGPKLLIQFQNNGVVDDSQLPKDRFSAERLKGVDSTLKIQPAKLEDSAVYLCASSLDGAGHNSPLHFGNGTRLTVT.